The entry below gives a single T cell receptor beta chain sequence along with its context. Measured with immunoSEQ multiplex PCR; TCRdb has only the in-frame clones, and not every one. The data show 120,000 to 150,000 clones, 77% seen once. The V gene's germline CDR1 is WSHSY and CDR2 SAAADI. The CDR3 sequence is 16 residues long. Between the trimmed V and J ends, which lost 6 bases and 6 bases, there was a span of 21 bases. The data belong to a study of cytotoxic CD8 clonotypes in ibrutinib-treated CLL. This TCR derives from a human donor with chronic lymphocytic leukemia. This material consisted of PBMCs, taken after 12 months of ibrutinib treatment. This sequence joins TRBV10-2 and TRBJ2-1, with TRBD1 as a possible D gene (7 bases). The CDR3 reads CASRTEEEGAVNEQFF. The CDR3 bases are TGCGCCAGCAGAACCGAGGAGGAGGGGGCGGTCAATGAGCAGTTCTTC.